This TCR beta chain was retrieved from a study of siplizumab effects on memory and regulatory T cells. Findings and limits, study-wide: Suppressive capability of dividing Tregs from siplizumab cultures went unverified. Roughly 75-95% of proliferating CD4+ or CD8+ clones lacked an assignable naive or memory phenotype. Mappable alloreactive CD4+ clones came from Treg cells 68.8% of the time on average with siplizumab, against roughly 27% in controls.

A few counts support this clone. Antigen: not known. Sequencing used immunoSEQ multiplex PCR; TCRdb keeps in-frame clones, though not all of them. Seen here are 62,000 or so clones, around four fifths observed once, and the top ten hold 3.5% to 4%. Sequencing of unstimulated naive, memory, effector memory and TEMRA subsets was performed in a few donor pairs. Specimen: memory CD4+ T cells sorted from blood. This receptor was identified in a human donor in good health.

CDR3 in DNA: TGTGCCTCTTCGGGACGGGAACAAGAGACCCAGTACTTC. Its protein is CASSGREQETQYF. This chain uses TRBV30 with TRBJ2-5; the D call may be TRBD1 or TRBD2 (5 bases each). The CDR3 length is 13 residues. CDR1 is GTSNPN and CDR2 is SVGIG in the germline V gene (reference sequence). Trimming pared 7 bases from V and 2 bases from J, leaving 14 bases between.